This T cell receptor (beta chain) came from a study of PD-L1 blockade in urothelial cancer. Overall study: Atezolizumab at 1,200 mg intravenously every 3 weeks was started by patients in the mid-2010s. About 90% of the roughly 30 patients were men who had bladder-origin urothelial cancer. Once treatment had started, blood was analyzed at 3 weeks (second dose) and again at 6 weeks.

Findings of the study overall: Durable-benefit patients had greater expansion of tumor-associated blood clones at 3 weeks.

Points on this clone: Antigen: not known.

This table comes from immunoSEQ multiplex PCR, and its TCRdb copy is limited to in-frame clones, with some not included. Of around 100,000 clones listed, roughly 88% are singletons. Losses at the gene ends were 2 bases for V and 7 bases for J; bases not matched to a gene: 10. In germline, CDR1 is SGDLS, CDR2 YYNGEE. CDR3 length: 15 amino acids. This material consisted of PBMCs, taken around atezolizumab (anti-PD-L1) treatment. This chain uses TRBV9 with TRBJ2-3; TRBD1 matches at 7 bases. This clonotype originated in a man aged 50 to 60 with urothelial cancer. CDR3 protein: CASSVGTVSMNTQYF. The DNA of the CDR3 is TGTGCCAGCAGCGTCGGGACAGTGTCCATGAATACGCAGTATTTT.